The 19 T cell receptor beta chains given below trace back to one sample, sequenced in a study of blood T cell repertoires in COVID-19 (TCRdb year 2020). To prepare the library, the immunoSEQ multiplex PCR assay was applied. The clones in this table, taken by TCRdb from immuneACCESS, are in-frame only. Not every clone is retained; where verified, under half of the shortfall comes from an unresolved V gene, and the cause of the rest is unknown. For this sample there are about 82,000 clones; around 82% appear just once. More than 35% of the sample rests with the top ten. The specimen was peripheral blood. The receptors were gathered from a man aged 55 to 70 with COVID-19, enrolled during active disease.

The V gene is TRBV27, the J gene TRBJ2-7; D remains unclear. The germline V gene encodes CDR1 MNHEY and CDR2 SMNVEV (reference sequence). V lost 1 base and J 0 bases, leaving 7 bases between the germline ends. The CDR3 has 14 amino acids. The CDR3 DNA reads TGTGCCAGCAGTTTATTGAGGAGCTCCTACGAGCAGTACTTC. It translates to CASSLLRSSYEQYF.

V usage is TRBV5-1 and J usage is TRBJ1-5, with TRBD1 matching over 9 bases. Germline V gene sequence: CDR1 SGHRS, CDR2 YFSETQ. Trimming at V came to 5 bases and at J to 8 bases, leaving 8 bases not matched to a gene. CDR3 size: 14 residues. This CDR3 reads CASRKGTGKEPQHF. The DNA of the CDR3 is TGCGCCAGCAGGAAAGGGACAGGGAAGGAGCCCCAGCATTTT.

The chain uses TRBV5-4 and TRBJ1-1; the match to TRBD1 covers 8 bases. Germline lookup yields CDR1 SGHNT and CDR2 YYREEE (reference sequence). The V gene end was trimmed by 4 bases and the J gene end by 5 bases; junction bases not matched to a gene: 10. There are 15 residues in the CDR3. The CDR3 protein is CASSPTGDVLTEAFF. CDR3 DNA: TGTGCCAGCAGCCCGACAGGGGATGTGTTGACTGAAGCTTTCTTT. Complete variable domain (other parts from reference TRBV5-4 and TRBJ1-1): ETGVTQSPTHLIKTRGQQVTLRCSSQSGHNTVSWYQQALGQGPQFIFQYYREEENGRGNFPPRFSGLQFPNYSSELNVNALELDDSALYLCASSPTGDVLTEAFFGQGTRLTVV.

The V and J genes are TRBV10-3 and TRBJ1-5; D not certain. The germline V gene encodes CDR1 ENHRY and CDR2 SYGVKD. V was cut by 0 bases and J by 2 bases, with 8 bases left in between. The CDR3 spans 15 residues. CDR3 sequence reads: CAISESNSGNQPQHF. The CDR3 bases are TGTGCCATCAGTGAGTCTAATTCGGGCAATCAGCCCCAGCATTTT.

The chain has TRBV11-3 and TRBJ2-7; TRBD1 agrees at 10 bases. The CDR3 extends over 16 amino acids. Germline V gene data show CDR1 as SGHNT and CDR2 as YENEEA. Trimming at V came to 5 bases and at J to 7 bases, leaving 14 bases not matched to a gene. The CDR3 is CASSITGTGVLGEQYF. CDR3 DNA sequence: TGTGCCAGCAGCATAACCGGGACAGGGGTTCTGGGGGAGCAGTACTTC.

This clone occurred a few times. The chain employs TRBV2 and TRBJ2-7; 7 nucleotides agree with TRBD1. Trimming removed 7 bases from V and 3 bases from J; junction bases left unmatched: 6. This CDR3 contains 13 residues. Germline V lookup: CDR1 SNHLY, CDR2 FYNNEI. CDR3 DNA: TGTGCCAGCACCCGGGACAGCGACTACGAGCAGTACTTC. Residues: CASTRDSDYEQYF. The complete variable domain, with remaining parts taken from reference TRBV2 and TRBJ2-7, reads EPEVTQTPSHQVTQMGQEVILRCVPISNHLYFYWYRQILGQKVEFLVSFYNNEISEKSEIFDDQFSVERPDGSNFTLKIRSTKLEDSAMYFCASTRDSDYEQYFGPGTRLTVT.

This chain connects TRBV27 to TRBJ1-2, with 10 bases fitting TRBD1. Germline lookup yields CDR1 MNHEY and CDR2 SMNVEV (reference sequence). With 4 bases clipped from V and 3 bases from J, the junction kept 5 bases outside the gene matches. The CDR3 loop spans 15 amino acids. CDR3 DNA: TGTGCCAGCAGTTCCGGGACAGGGGTTTACTATGGCTACACCTTC. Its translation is CASSSGTGVYYGYTF.

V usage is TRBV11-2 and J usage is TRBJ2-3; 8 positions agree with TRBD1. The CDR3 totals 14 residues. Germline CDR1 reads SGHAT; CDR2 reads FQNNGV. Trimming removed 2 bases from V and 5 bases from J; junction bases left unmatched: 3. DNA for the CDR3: TGTGCCAGCAGCTTAAAGGGACAGGTAGATACGCAGTATTTT. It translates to CASSLKGQVDTQYF.

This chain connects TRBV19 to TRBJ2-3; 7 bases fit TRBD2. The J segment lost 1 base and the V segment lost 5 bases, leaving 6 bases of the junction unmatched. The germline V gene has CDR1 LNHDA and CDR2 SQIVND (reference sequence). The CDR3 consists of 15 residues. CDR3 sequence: CASSHLAARTDTQYF. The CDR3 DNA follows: TGTGCCAGTAGTCATCTAGCGGCACGCACAGATACGCAGTATTTT. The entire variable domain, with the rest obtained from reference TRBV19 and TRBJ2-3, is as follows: DGGITQSPKYLFRKEGQNVTLSCEQNLNHDAMYWYRQDPGQGLRLIYYSQIVNDFQKGDIAEGYSVSREKKESFPLTVTSAQKNPTAFYLCASSHLAARTDTQYFGPGTRLTVL.

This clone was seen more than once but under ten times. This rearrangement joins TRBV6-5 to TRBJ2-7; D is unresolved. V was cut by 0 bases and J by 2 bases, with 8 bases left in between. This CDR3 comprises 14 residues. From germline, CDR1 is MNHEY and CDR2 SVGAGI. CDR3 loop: CASSYSTSAYEQYF. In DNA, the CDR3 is TGTGCCAGCAGTTACTCGACCAGCGCCTACGAGCAGTACTTC.

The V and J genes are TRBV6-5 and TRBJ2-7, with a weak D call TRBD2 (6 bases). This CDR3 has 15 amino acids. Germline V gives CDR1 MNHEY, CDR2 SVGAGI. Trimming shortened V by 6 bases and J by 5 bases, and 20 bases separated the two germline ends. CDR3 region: CASSRSRGTSNEQYF. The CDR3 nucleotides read TGTGCCAGCAGCCGTTCCCGAGGGACTTCCAACGAGCAGTACTTC.

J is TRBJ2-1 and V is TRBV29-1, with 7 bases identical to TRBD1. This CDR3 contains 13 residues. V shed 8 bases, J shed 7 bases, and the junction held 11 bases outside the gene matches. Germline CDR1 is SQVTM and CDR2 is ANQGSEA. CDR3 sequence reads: CSSKTGKRNEQFF. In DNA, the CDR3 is TGCAGCTCCAAGACAGGGAAAAGAAATGAGCAGTTCTTC.

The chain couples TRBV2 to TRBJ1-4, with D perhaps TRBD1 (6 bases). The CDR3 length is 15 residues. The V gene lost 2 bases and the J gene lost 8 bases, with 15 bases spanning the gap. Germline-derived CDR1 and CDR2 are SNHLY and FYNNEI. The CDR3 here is CASSEWRTAPEKLFF. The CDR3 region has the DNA TGTGCCAGCAGTGAATGGCGGACAGCTCCAGAAAAACTGTTTTTT.

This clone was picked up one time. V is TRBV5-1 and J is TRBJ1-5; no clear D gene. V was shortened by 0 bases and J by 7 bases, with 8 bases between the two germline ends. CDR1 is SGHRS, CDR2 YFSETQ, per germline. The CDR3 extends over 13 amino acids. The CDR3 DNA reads TGCGCCAGCAGCTTGGCCGAGGGACAGCCCCAGCATTTT. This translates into CASSLAEGQPQHF.

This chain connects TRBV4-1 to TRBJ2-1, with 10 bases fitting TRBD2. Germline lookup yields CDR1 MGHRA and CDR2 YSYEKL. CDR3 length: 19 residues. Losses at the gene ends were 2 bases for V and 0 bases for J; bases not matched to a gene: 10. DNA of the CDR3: TGCGCCAGCAGCCAACCTCTAAGACTAGCGGGCAGCTCCTACAATGAGCAGTTCTTC. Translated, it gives CASSQPLRLAGSSYNEQFF.

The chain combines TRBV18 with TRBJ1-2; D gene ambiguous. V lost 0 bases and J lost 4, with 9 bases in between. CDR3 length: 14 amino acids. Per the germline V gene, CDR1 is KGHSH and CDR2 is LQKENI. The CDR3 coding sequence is TGTGCCAGCTCACCACCTCAGGAGGTCTATGGCTACACCTTC. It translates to CASSPPQEVYGYTF.

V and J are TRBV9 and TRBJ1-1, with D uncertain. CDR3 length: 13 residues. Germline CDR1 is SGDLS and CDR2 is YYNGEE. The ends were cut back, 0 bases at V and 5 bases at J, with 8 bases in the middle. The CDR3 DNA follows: TGTGCCAGCAGCGTAGATCGGTGGACTGAAGCTTTCTTT. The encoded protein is CASSVDRWTEAFF.

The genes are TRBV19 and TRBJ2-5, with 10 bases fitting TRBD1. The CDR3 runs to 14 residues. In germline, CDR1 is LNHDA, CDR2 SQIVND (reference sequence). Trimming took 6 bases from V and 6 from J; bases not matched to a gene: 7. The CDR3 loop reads CASRETGGSKTQYF. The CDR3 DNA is TGTGCCAGTAGGGAGACAGGGGGCTCGAAGACCCAGTACTTC.

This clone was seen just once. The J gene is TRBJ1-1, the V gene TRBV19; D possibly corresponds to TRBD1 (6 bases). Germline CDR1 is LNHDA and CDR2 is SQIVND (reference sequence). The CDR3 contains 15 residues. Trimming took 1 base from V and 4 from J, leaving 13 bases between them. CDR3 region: CASSIGNRVGTEAFF. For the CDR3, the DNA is TGTGCCAGTAGTATAGGAAACAGGGTGGGCACTGAAGCTTTCTTT.